Below are 29 T cell receptor beta chains sequenced from a single sample in a study of blood T cell repertoires in COVID-19. Clones were sequenced by immunoSEQ multiplex PCR, and TCRdb holds only the in-frame ones, with some missing. Among roughly 100,000 clones listed, around 87% were seen once. Sequencing used peripheral blood. These receptors originate from a human donor in a cohort sampled during active COVID-19.

This chain uses TRBV28 with TRBJ1-1, with TRBD1 matching 7 bases. Per germline, CDR1 MDHEN and CDR2 SYDVKM. Trimming at V came to 1 base and at J to 0 bases, leaving 2 bases not matched to a gene. CDR3 length: 15 residues. The CDR3 region is CASSLFGTVNTEAFF. CDR3 nucleotides: TGTGCCAGCAGTTTATTTGGGACAGTGAACACTGAAGCTTTCTTT. Drawing the rest from reference TRBV28 and TRBJ1-1, the complete variable domain is DVKVTQSSRYLVKRTGEKVFLECVQDMDHENMFWYRQDPGLGLRLIYFSYDVKMKEKGDIPEGYSVSREKKERFSLILESASTNQTSMYLCASSLFGTVNTEAFFGQGTRLTVV.

The chain uses TRBV5-1 and TRBJ1-4; TRBD1 aligns across 8 bases. This CDR3 has 15 amino acids. Germline V gives CDR1 SGHRS, CDR2 YFSETQ. Trimming at V came to 4 bases and at J to 6 bases, leaving 8 bases not matched to a gene. The CDR3 DNA reads as TGCGCCAGCAGCACGTTCGACAGGGGAGATGAAAAACTGTTTTTT. It codes for CASSTFDRGDEKLFF.

The V and J genes are TRBV5-1 and TRBJ2-7; D is ambiguous. CDR3 length: 13 residues. Trimming pared 0 bases from V and 0 bases from J, leaving 4 bases between. Germline loops: CDR1 SGHRS, CDR2 YFSETQ. This CDR3 is CASSLDISYEQYF. CDR3 DNA: TGCGCCAGCAGCTTGGATATCTCCTACGAGCAGTACTTC. The complete variable domain, with remaining parts taken from reference TRBV5-1 and TRBJ2-7, reads KAGVTQTPRYLIKTRGQQVTLSCSPISGHRSVSWYQQTPGQGLQFLFEYFSETQRNKGNFPGRFSGRQFSNSRSEMNVSTLELGDSALYLCASSLDISYEQYFGPGTRLTVT.

To note about this clone: This likely comes from a read error, as the CDR3 has no conserved phenylalanine or tryptophan at its end. The limits of the CDR3 on the DNA are not certain, so only TCRdb's listed CDR3 is given. CDR3 amino acids: CASSCYRER. This sequence joins TRBV5-1 and TRBJ2-3; TRBD2, the table's D call, was not compared with the DNA. CDR1 is SGHRS and CDR2 is YFSETQ in the germline V gene. Including both end residues, the CDR3 is 9 amino acids long.

This sequence joins TRBV7-2 and TRBJ1-2; no reliable D call. V lost 2 bases and J lost 4, with 14 bases in between. The germline V gene has CDR1 SGHTA and CDR2 FQGNSA. The length of the CDR3 is 15 residues. The CDR3 protein is CASSLSLVGGYGYTF. The CDR3 DNA is TGTGCCAGCAGCTTAAGTCTTGTGGGAGGCTATGGCTACACCTTC.

The chain is built from TRBV5-8 and TRBJ1-1; D unclear. The CDR3 sequence is 15 residues long. Between the trimmed V and J ends, which lost 2 bases and 0 bases, there was a span of 11 bases. Germline V gene sequence: CDR1 SGHTS, CDR2 YDEGEE. The CDR3 region is CASSFQLLVNTEAFF. The CDR3 DNA reads TGTGCCAGCAGCTTCCAATTACTTGTGAACACTGAAGCTTTCTTT.

The chain has TRBV7-3 and TRBJ1-2; 11 bases match TRBD1. The CDR3 runs 20 residues. Germline lookup yields CDR1 SGHTA and CDR2 FQGTGA. J gave up 2 bases and V 4 bases, and 18 bases lay outside the gene matches. The CDR3 region is CASSWGRTSGQGGINYGYTF. CDR3 in DNA: TGTGCCAGCAGCTGGGGACGAACCTCGGGACAGGGGGGGATAAACTATGGCTACACCTTC.

This clone was seen a few times. The chain uses TRBV11-3 and TRBJ2-7; weak D call: TRBD2 (5 bases). The V end was cut by 3 bases, the J end by 6 bases, with 21 bases between. Germline V CDR1 and CDR2: SGHNT, YENEEA. CDR3 length: 16 amino acids. CDR3 in amino acids: CASSLGTSGPLIEQYF. In DNA, the CDR3 is TGTGCCAGCAGCTTGGGCACCAGCGGCCCGCTCATCGAGCAGTACTTC.

The gene calls are TRBV2 and TRBJ2-4, with D perhaps TRBD2 (5 bases). V shed 7 bases and J shed 2 bases, with 18 bases lying between them. The germline V gene encodes CDR1 SNHLY and CDR2 FYNNEI. This CDR3 comprises 16 residues. The CDR3 is CASIYGVRRSKNIQYF. The CDR3, as DNA: TGTGCCAGCATTTATGGGGTCCGGAGGTCCAAAAACATTCAGTACTTC.

The chain uses TRBV5-1 and TRBJ2-5, with 10 positions matching TRBD1. Per germline, CDR1 SGHRS and CDR2 YFSETQ. This CDR3 has 15 residues. V dropped 2 bases and J dropped 3; count of bases not matched to a gene: 4. CDR3: CASSFSGTGEETQYF. For the CDR3, the DNA is TGCGCCAGCAGCTTCTCCGGGACAGGGGAAGAGACCCAGTACTTC. Looking up the rest from reference TRBV5-1 and TRBJ2-5 gives the full variable domain: KAGVTQTPRYLIKTRGQQVTLSCSPISGHRSVSWYQQTPGQGLQFLFEYFSETQRNKGNFPGRFSGRQFSNSRSEMNVSTLELGDSALYLCASSFSGTGEETQYFGPGTRLLVL.

This chain joins TRBV5-5 and TRBJ1-6; D is uncertain. Germline lookup yields CDR1 SGHKS and CDR2 YYEKEE (reference sequence). The CDR3 is 16 residues long. The V end lost 2 bases, the J end lost 7 bases, and 16 bases lay between the germline ends. Here the CDR3 DNA reads TGTGCCAGCAGCTTCCACCTCTCTGAAGCCAATTCACCCCTCCACTTT. This codes for CASSFHLSEANSPLHF.

The chain employs TRBV7-8 and TRBJ2-5; 12 positions match TRBD2. The V gene's germline CDR1 is SGHVS and CDR2 FQNEAQ. J lost 3 bases, V lost 5 bases, and 19 bases had no gene match. This CDR3 has 20 residues. The CDR3 reads CASSIRKTSGSRDLKETQYF. DNA for the CDR3: TGTGCCAGCAGCATCCGAAAGACTAGCGGGAGTCGGGATTTAAAAGAGACCCAGTACTTC. Full variable domain (rest looked up from reference TRBV7-8 and TRBJ2-5): GAGVSQSPRYKVAKRGQDVALRCDPISGHVSLFWYQQALGQGPEFLTYFQNEAQLDKSGLPSDRFFAERPEGSVSTLKIQRTQQEDSAVYLCASSIRKTSGSRDLKETQYFGPGTRLLVL.

The gene calls are TRBV25-1 and TRBJ1-4, with D unresolved. Germline CDR1 reads MGHDK; CDR2 reads SYGVNS. Trimming pared 3 bases from V and 3 bases from J, leaving 11 bases between. The CDR3 length is 15 residues. The DNA of the CDR3 is TGTGCCAGCAGTGATCCCAGAATTGCTAATGAAAAACTGTTTTTT. Encoded protein: CASSDPRIANEKLFF.

The CDR3 sequence is CASSPVGGRTHEQYF. Written as DNA, the CDR3 is TGTGCCAGCAGCCCCGTGGGCGGGAGAACCCACGAGCAGTACTTC. V is TRBV7-3 and J is TRBJ2-7; 7 bases map to TRBD2. Looked up from germline, CDR1 is SGHTA and CDR2 is FQGTGA. This CDR3 has 15 amino acids. The V segment lost 5 bases and the J segment 5 bases; nucleotides outside the gene matches: 12.

Concerning this clone itself: One junction end does not reproduce the germline sequence, and a read error may be involved. The chain links TRBV5-1 to TRBJ1-2; tentative D call: TRBD1 (5 bases). The CDR3 is 16 amino acids. Germline values: CDR1 SGHRS, CDR2 YFSETQ. CDR3 nucleotide sequence: TGCGCCCGCAGCTTGGGGGGGGGTGAGGCCCCTTATGGCTACACCTTC. Residues: CARSLGGGEAPYGYTF. Full variable domain (missing parts from reference TRBV5-1 and TRBJ1-2): KAGVTQTPRYLIKTRGQQVTLSCSPISGHRSVSWYQQTPGQGLQFLFEYFSETQRNKGNFPGRFSGRQFSNSRSEMNVSTLELGDSALYLCARSLGGGEAPYGYTFGSGTRLTVV.

The rearrangement joins TRBV5-5 to TRBJ1-6; 9 bases are a match to TRBD1. This CDR3 has 17 residues. Unmatched junction bases numbered 8, after V lost 0 bases and J lost 7 bases. CDR1 and CDR2 from the germline V gene are SGHKS and YYEKEE (reference sequence). The CDR3 spells CASSLDGQGSENSPLHF. The CDR3 DNA is TGTGCCAGCAGCTTGGACGGACAGGGGAGCGAAAATTCACCCCTCCACTTT.

The chain employs TRBV6-1 and TRBJ2-7; a possible D gene is TRBD1 (6 bases). The CDR3 is 14 residues long. Per the germline V gene, CDR1 is MNHNS and CDR2 is SASEGT. The ends were cut back, 2 bases at V and 2 bases at J, with 10 bases in the middle. Written as DNA, the CDR3 is TGTGCCAGCAGTGAATTTAGGACAGCCTACGAGCAGTACTTC. It is translated as CASSEFRTAYEQYF.

This clone was found a few times. Its ends do not fully match the called genes, so a read error is possible. The chain couples TRBV12-3 or TRBV12-4 to TRBJ2-7; D call uncertain. The CDR3 extends over 13 amino acids. The CDR3 protein is CASSLFHSYAQYF. CDR3 in DNA: TGTGCCAGCAGTTTATTTCACAGTTACGCGCAGTACTTC.

The genes are TRBV5-1 and TRBJ1-1; 9 bases are shared with TRBD1. V lost 6 bases, J lost 4 bases, and 7 bases stayed unmatched. CDR1 SGHRS and CDR2 YFSETQ come from the germline V gene. This CDR3 spans 14 amino acids. CDR3 DNA sequence: TGCGCCAGCAAGGAACAGGGGGCGACCACTGAAGCTTTCTTT. Translated: CASKEQGATTEAFF. The entire variable domain, with the rest obtained from reference TRBV5-1 and TRBJ1-1, is as follows: KAGVTQTPRYLIKTRGQQVTLSCSPISGHRSVSWYQQTPGQGLQFLFEYFSETQRNKGNFPGRFSGRQFSNSRSEMNVSTLELGDSALYLCASKEQGATTEAFFGQGTRLTVV.

The chain carries TRBV6-5 and TRBJ2-3; D may be TRBD1 (5 bases). From germline, CDR1 is MNHEY and CDR2 SVGAGI. This CDR3 region has 14 residues. With 0 bases removed from V and 3 bases from J, the gap between germline ends came to 7 bases. Here the CDR3 DNA reads TGTGCCAGCAGTTACTCGGGGCTAACAGATACGCAGTATTTT. Translated: CASSYSGLTDTQYF.

This clone occurred once. The CDR3 loop reads CASSLFRSGPTDTQYF. As DNA, the CDR3 is TGTGCCAGTAGCCTCTTCCGAAGCGGCCCCACAGATACGCAGTATTTT. The chain combines TRBV19 with TRBJ2-3; tentatively, D is TRBD2 (5 bases). CDR3 length equals 16 residues. V was pared by 6 bases and J by 2 bases, with 18 bases between. The V gene's germline CDR1 is LNHDA and CDR2 SQIVND (reference sequence).

The CDR3 region has the DNA TGTGCCAGCAGCGTAGGGCAGGGCTACACCTACGAGCAGTACTTC. Protein sequence: CASSVGQGYTYEQYF. This chain joins TRBV9 and TRBJ2-7; D is possibly TRBD1 (5 bases). Germline CDR1 and CDR2: SGDLS and YYNGEE. Trimming left V 0 bases short and J 2 bases short, with 12 bases between. This CDR3 has 15 residues.

The chain employs TRBV19 and TRBJ1-5; TRBD1 is a possible D gene (6 bases). The CDR3 extends over 12 amino acids. V was cut by 10 bases and J by 9 bases, with 16 bases left in between. Germline V gives CDR1 LNHDA, CDR2 SQIVND (reference sequence). The CDR3 DNA follows: TGTGCCACCCAGAGGGGGGGCGGGCCCCAGCATTTT. This encodes CATQRGGGPQHF.

A few counts support this clone. The genes are TRBV28 and TRBJ2-7; 10 nucleotides line up with TRBD2. This CDR3 is built from 15 residues. Germline loops: CDR1 MDHEN, CDR2 SYDVKM. V lost 10 bases and J lost 4; bases outside the gene matches: 13. CDR3 protein: CATQGIGLAEYEQYF. The DNA of the CDR3 is TGTGCCACCCAGGGAATCGGACTAGCGGAGTACGAGCAGTACTTC.

The chain couples TRBV2 to TRBJ2-5; 9 nucleotides align to TRBD1. The CDR3 sequence is 16 residues long. Germline lookup yields CDR1 SNHLY and CDR2 FYNNEI. V lost 4 bases and J lost 5; bases outside the gene matches: 11. In DNA, the CDR3 is TGTGCCAGCAGTGGGGGGACAGGGAGCGCCCCGGAGACCCAGTACTTC. It translates to CASSGGTGSAPETQYF.

The rearrangement joins TRBV21-1 to TRBJ1-5. TRBV21-1 is described as a pseudogene. This CDR3 comprises 13 residues. The DNA of the CDR3 is TGTGCCTCCTGGGGGGGGTGTAATCAGCCCCAGCATTTT. Protein product: CASWGGCNQPQHF.

The gene calls are TRBV9 and TRBJ1-3; no clear D. The CDR3 is 17 amino acids. The V end lost 3 bases, the J end lost 0 bases, and 16 bases lay between the germline ends. Per the germline V gene, CDR1 is SGDLS and CDR2 is YYNGEE. The CDR3 spells CASSALEGTFSGNTIYF. The CDR3 bases are TGTGCCAGCAGCGCCTTAGAGGGAACCTTCTCTGGAAACACCATATATTTT.

The J gene is TRBJ1-5, the V gene TRBV2, with 8 bases matching TRBD1. Looked up from germline, CDR1 is SNHLY and CDR2 is FYNNEI. The CDR3 runs 13 residues. Losses at the gene ends were 6 bases for V and 6 bases for J; bases not matched to a gene: 4. CDR3 DNA sequence: TGTGCCAGCAGGGACAGGGCTGGTCAGCCCCAGCATTTT. This encodes CASRDRAGQPQHF.

V and J are TRBV27 and TRBJ2-1; possible D gene TRBD2, 5 bases. V lost 9 bases to trimming and J lost 2 bases, with 14 bases between them. Germline loops: CDR1 MNHEY, CDR2 SMNVEV (reference sequence). This CDR3 region has 14 residues. CDR3 in amino acids: CASTWTDTYNEQFF. CDR3 nucleotide sequence: TGTGCCAGTACCTGGACTGACACCTACAATGAGCAGTTCTTC.